A single sample is the source of the 29 T cell receptor beta chains below, sequenced in a study of blood T cell repertoires in COVID-19. Only in-frame clones appear in the TCRdb table, and some are missing; sequencing was by immunoSEQ multiplex PCR. The sample has about 73,000 clones; about 74% are singletons. Sequences were obtained from peripheral blood. The origin of the receptors is a man aged 65 to 85 with COVID-19, enrolled during active disease.

V is TRBV27 and J is TRBJ1-2; 8 nucleotides match TRBD1. Germline V lookup: CDR1 MNHEY, CDR2 SMNVEV (reference sequence). J was trimmed by 4 bases and V by 2 bases; bases with no gene match: 6. The CDR3 contains 15 residues. The CDR3 region has the DNA TGTGCCAGCAGTTTAATATCGGACAGGGCCTATGGCTACACCTTC. The encoded protein is CASSLISDRAYGYTF.

This chain connects TRBV5-1 to TRBJ1-3, with 9 bases aligning to TRBD1. The CDR3 runs to 18 residues. Germline values: CDR1 SGHRS, CDR2 YFSETQ. Trimming removed 2 bases from V and 1 base from J; junction bases left unmatched: 10. The CDR3 loop reads CASSFYGVTGGSGNTIYF. The CDR3 region has the DNA TGCGCCAGCAGCTTCTATGGTGTGACAGGGGGTTCTGGAAACACCATATATTTT.

This chain connects TRBV28 to TRBJ2-7, with 9 bases identical to TRBD1. CDR3 length: 15 amino acids. Germline V gene sequence: CDR1 MDHEN, CDR2 SYDVKM. V was clipped by 6 bases and J by 1 base; unmatched bases: 7. The CDR3 sequence is CASSSRQGGSYEQYF. In DNA, the CDR3 is TGTGCCAGCAGCTCCAGACAGGGGGGGTCCTACGAGCAGTACTTC.

The chain couples TRBV7-3 to TRBJ2-2; no clear D. The V end was cut by 1 base, the J end by 6 bases, with 6 bases between. Germline CDR1 and CDR2: SGHTA and FQGTGA. The CDR3 is made up of 13 amino acids. The CDR3 coding sequence is TGTGCCAGCAGCTTAAGTCGGGCCGGGGAGCTGTTTTTT. The encoded protein is CASSLSRAGELFF. Full variable domain (remainder filled in from reference TRBV7-3 and TRBJ2-2): GAGVSQTPSNKVTEKGKYVELRCDPISGHTALYWYRQSLGQGPEFLIYFQGTGAADDSGLPNDRFFAVRPEGSVSTLKIQRTERGDSAVYLCASSLSRAGELFFGEGSRLTVL.

V usage is TRBV5-6 and J usage is TRBJ2-7; 7 positions agree with TRBD1. With 4 bases clipped from V and 4 bases from J, the junction kept 11 bases outside the gene matches. From germline, CDR1 is SGHDT and CDR2 YYEEEE. The CDR3 length is 15 residues. CDR3 nucleotides: TGTGCCAGCAGCCCCCTGACAGGGAATGTGTACGAGCAGTACTTC. Translated: CASSPLTGNVYEQYF.

The rearrangement links TRBV27 to TRBJ1-3, with no clear D. The V gene lost 5 bases and the J gene lost 0 bases, with 14 bases spanning the gap. Germline lookup yields CDR1 MNHEY and CDR2 SMNVEV (reference sequence). The CDR3 runs to 16 residues. In DNA, the CDR3 is TGTGCCAGCAGTCTAACTGGGCCGCCCTCTGGAAACACCATATATTTT. It codes for CASSLTGPPSGNTIYF.

V gene TRBV7-6 combines with J gene TRBJ2-2, with TRBD1 matching 7 bases. The germline V gene has CDR1 SGHVS and CDR2 FNYEAQ. This CDR3 is 13 amino acids long. V lost 8 bases to trimming and J lost 2 bases; unmatched junction nucleotides: 2. The CDR3 nucleotides read TGTGCCAGCGGGGACAGCAACACCGGGGAGCTGTTTTTT. It encodes CASGDSNTGELFF.

In DNA form, the CDR3 reads TGTGCCAGTAGTATAGATCTAAGTTACGAGCAGTACTTC. Its protein product is CASSIDLSYEQYF. The chain links TRBV19 to TRBJ2-7; D ambiguous. This CDR3 has 13 residues. Trimming pared 0 bases from V and 4 bases from J, leaving 7 bases between. CDR1 and CDR2 (germline): LNHDA, SQIVND (reference sequence).

The chain has TRBV7-9 and TRBJ1-4; 9 bases map to TRBD1. Germline CDR1 SEHNR, CDR2 FQNEAQ (reference sequence). With V trimmed by 3 bases and J by 7 bases, 3 bases remained unmatched. CDR3 length: 14 residues. The CDR3: CASSFRDRAEKLFF. The CDR3 DNA is TGTGCCAGCAGCTTCCGGGACAGGGCTGAAAAACTGTTTTTT.

The gene calls are TRBV7-2 and TRBJ1-2; 8 nucleotides agree with TRBD1. The CDR3 length is 13 residues. V trimming: 4 bases; J trimming: 7 bases; junction bases outside the gene matches: 5. The germline gives CDR1 SGHTA, CDR2 FQGNSA. In nucleotides, the CDR3 is TGTGCCAGCAGCTCCGGACAGGGAGTTGGCTACACCTTC. Encoded protein: CASSSGQGVGYTF.

The rearrangement uses TRBV5-1 and TRBJ2-1; a weak D match, TRBD2 (5 bases). The V end lost 3 bases, the J end lost 5 bases, and 9 bases lay between the germline ends. The CDR3 is 13 residues long. CDR1 and CDR2 from the germline V gene are SGHRS and YFSETQ. In DNA form, the CDR3 reads TGCGCCAGCAGCTGGGGAGCCGACAATGAGCAGTTCTTC. Its protein product is CASSWGADNEQFF.

The chain is built from TRBV7-9 and TRBJ1-5; the D gene is possibly TRBD1 (6 bases). V lost 0 bases to trimming and J lost 7 bases, with 10 bases between them. Germline V gene lookup returns CDR1 SEHNR and CDR2 FQNEAQ (reference sequence). This CDR3 contains 14 residues. DNA of the CDR3: TGTGCCAGCAGCTTAGCGGGAGGGGGACAGCCCCAGCATTTT. This gives the protein CASSLAGGGQPQHF.

This chain connects TRBV7-9 to TRBJ2-3; 8 nucleotides match TRBD2. V lost 6 bases, J lost 6 bases, and 2 bases stayed unmatched. The CDR3 loop spans 12 amino acids. Germline V CDR1 and CDR2: SEHNR, FQNEAQ (reference sequence). CDR3 region: CASSRLADTQYF. CDR3 bases: TGTGCCAGCAGTCGACTAGCGGATACGCAGTATTTT.

The J gene is TRBJ1-5, the V gene TRBV21-1; the table names TRBD1, a call not compared with the DNA. TRBV21-1 is deemed a pseudogene. This CDR3 has 16 residues. CDR3 amino acids: CASSKDGAWGSQPQHF. DNA for the CDR3: TGTGCCAGCAGCAAAGACGGTGCCTGGGGCTCGCAGCCCCAGCATTTT.

The chain couples TRBV6-5 to TRBJ2-3; D is ambiguous. CDR3 length: 14 residues. Germline CDR1 reads MNHEY; CDR2 reads SVGAGI. The V and J ends lost 7 bases and 2 bases respectively, with 13 bases between them. The DNA for the CDR3 is TGTGCCAGCACCAAAAACGGGTACACAGATACGCAGTATTTT. The encoded protein is CASTKNGYTDTQYF.

The J gene is TRBJ2-7, the V gene TRBV7-8; 10 bases match TRBD2. V lost 4 bases, J lost 7 bases, and 7 bases stayed unmatched. In germline, CDR1 is SGHVS, CDR2 FQNEAQ. CDR3 length: 14 amino acids. Here the CDR3 reads CASSSGLAFGEQYF. As DNA, the CDR3 is TGTGCCAGCAGCTCGGGACTAGCGTTCGGTGAGCAGTACTTC.

This clone was detected once. The chain combines TRBV30 with TRBJ1-6; unclear D gene. Germline-derived CDR1 and CDR2 are GTSNPN and SVGIG (reference sequence). Trimming shortened V by 1 base and J by 0 bases, and 16 bases separated the two germline ends. CDR3 length equals 18 residues. CDR3 amino acids: CAWSGRFSSSSYNSPLHF. CDR3 in DNA: TGTGCCTGGAGTGGGAGGTTCTCGTCAAGCTCCTATAATTCACCCCTCCACTTT.

This sequence joins TRBV18 and TRBJ2-3; D ambiguous. CDR1 is KGHSH, CDR2 LQKENI, per germline. Deletions cut 3 bases from V and 0 bases from J, with 4 bases between. CDR3 length: 13 residues. In nucleotides, the CDR3 is TGTGCCAGCTCACCGTCTAGCACAGATACGCAGTATTTT. It yields the protein CASSPSSTDTQYF.

This clone was detected once. The chain links TRBV19 to TRBJ1-2; D gene uncertain. The CDR3 covers 14 residues. CDR1 LNHDA and CDR2 SQIVND come from the germline V gene (reference sequence). V was trimmed by 5 bases and J by 1 base, leaving 11 bases between them. CDR3 residues: CASSPPTVNYGYTF. The CDR3 nucleotides read TGTGCCAGTAGTCCCCCCACAGTTAACTATGGCTACACCTTC.

The rearrangement links TRBV30 to TRBJ1-1; 11 bases align to TRBD1. The CDR3 spans 14 residues. Looked up from germline, CDR1 is GTSNPN and CDR2 is SVGIG (reference sequence). V lost 1 base to trimming and J lost 5 bases; unmatched junction nucleotides: 3. CDR3 DNA sequence: TGTGCCTGGAGTGGCGGGACAGGGGGAACTGAAGCTTTCTTT. This codes for CAWSGGTGGTEAFF. Full variable domain (remainder filled in from reference TRBV30 and TRBJ1-1): SQTIHQWPATLVQPVGSPLSLECTVEGTSNPNLYWYRQAAGRGLQLLFYSVGIGQISSEVPQNLSASRPQDRQFILSSKKLLLSDSGFYLCAWSGGTGGTEAFFGQGTRLTVV.

This chain joins TRBV5-1 and TRBJ2-7, with D tentatively TRBD1 (6 bases). The germline V gene has CDR1 SGHRS and CDR2 YFSETQ. The germline V and J ends were trimmed by 0 bases and 3 bases, with 10 bases remaining between them. This CDR3 spans 14 amino acids. In DNA, the CDR3 is TGCGCCAGCAGCTTGGGACAGGATATCTACGAGCAGTACTTC. Encoded protein: CASSLGQDIYEQYF.

The CDR3 nucleotides are TGTGCCAGCGGCGGGATGACAGGGTTTGAAGCTTTCTTT. Translation: CASGGMTGFEAFF. This rearrangement joins TRBV7-2 to TRBJ1-1; 7 positions agree with TRBD1. In germline, CDR1 is SGHTA, CDR2 FQGNSA. V gave up 8 bases and J gave up 7 bases; unmatched junction bases: 10. The CDR3 contains 13 residues.

This clone appeared once. The V call is TRBV9, the J call TRBJ2-1; TRBD2 matches 11 bases. CDR1 and CDR2 from the germline V gene are SGDLS and YYNGEE. This CDR3 region has 16 residues. The trim removed 3 bases at V and 3 bases at J, leaving 5 bases unmatched. The CDR3 protein is CASSAPTSGIYNEQFF. The CDR3 coding sequence is TGTGCCAGCAGCGCCCCGACTAGCGGGATCTACAATGAGCAGTTCTTC.

The chain joins TRBV25-1 to TRBJ2-3, with D uncertain. The ends were cut back, 4 bases at V and 2 bases at J, with 10 bases in the middle. CDR1 and CDR2 (germline): MGHDK, SYGVNS. The CDR3 is made up of 14 amino acids. This chain's CDR3 is CASSGSTNTDTQYF. DNA of the CDR3: TGTGCCAGCAGTGGATCCACAAACACAGATACGCAGTATTTT.

The chain couples TRBV6-2 or TRBV6-3 to TRBJ2-7, with 7 bases aligning to TRBD1. V was pared by 4 bases and J by 6 bases, with 9 bases of the junction left unmatched. CDR1 and CDR2 from the germline V gene are MNHEY and SVGEGT. The CDR3 has 14 residues. The CDR3 region has the DNA TGTGCCAGCAGTTCATCCAGGGGGAAGGTCGAGCAGTACTTC. It yields the protein CASSSSRGKVEQYF.

This clone was picked up one time. The DNA of the CDR3 is TGTGCCAGCAGCCAAGATAACAGGGGGCGAGGACGTTATAGCAATCAGCCCCAGCATTTT. Translating gives CASSQDNRGRGRYSNQPQHF. The chain has TRBV3-1 (or the pseudogene TRBV3-2) and TRBJ1-5; TRBD1 agrees at 9 bases. Germline V CDR1 and CDR2: LGHDT, YNNKEL (reference sequence). The junction had 12 bases not matched to a gene; V was cut back by 0 bases and J by 0 bases. This CDR3 comprises 20 residues.

This clone appeared a few times. DNA of the CDR3: TGCGCCAGCAGCGCTTATGGACAGAAACAAGAGACCCAGTACTTC. It codes for CASSAYGQKQETQYF. This sequence joins TRBV5-1 and TRBJ2-5, with D perhaps TRBD1 (6 bases). Germline V gene lookup returns CDR1 SGHRS and CDR2 YFSETQ. The CDR3 runs 15 residues. Trimming removed 4 bases from V and 2 bases from J, with 15 bases in between.

This clone was detected only a few times. The chain recombines TRBV5-1 with TRBJ2-7, with 9 bases fitting TRBD1. Germline V gives CDR1 SGHRS, CDR2 YFSETQ. CDR3 length: 15 residues. The V gene end was trimmed by 4 bases and the J gene end by 4 bases; junction bases not matched to a gene: 9. CDR3 coding DNA: TGCGCCAGCAGCGTAGCCACAGGGGGCGGGTACGAGCAGTACTTC. Encoded protein: CASSVATGGGYEQYF.

In nucleotides, the CDR3 is TGTGCCAGCAGTGACACCTGGAGAGGCTACACCTTC. It yields the protein CASSDTWRGYTF. The chain uses TRBV6-1 and TRBJ1-2; D remains unclear. The CDR3 covers 12 residues. Germline lookup yields CDR1 MNHNS and CDR2 SASEGT. The V and J ends lost 3 bases and 8 bases respectively, with 10 bases between them.